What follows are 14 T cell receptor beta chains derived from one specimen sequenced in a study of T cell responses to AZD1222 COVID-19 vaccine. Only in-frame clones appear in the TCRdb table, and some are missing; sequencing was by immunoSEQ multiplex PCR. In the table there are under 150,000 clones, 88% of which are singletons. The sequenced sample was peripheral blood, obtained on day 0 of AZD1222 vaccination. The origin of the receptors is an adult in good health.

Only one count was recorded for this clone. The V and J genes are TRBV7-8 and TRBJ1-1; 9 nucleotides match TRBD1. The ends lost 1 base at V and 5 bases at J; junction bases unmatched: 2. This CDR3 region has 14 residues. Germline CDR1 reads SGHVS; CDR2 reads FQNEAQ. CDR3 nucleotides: TGTGCCAGCAGCTTAGTACAGGGGGCTACTGAAGCTTTCTTT. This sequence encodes CASSLVQGATEAFF.

CDR3 protein: CASSPMGQGSNSPLHF. The DNA for the CDR3 is TGTGCCAGCAGTCCAATGGGACAGGGATCTAATTCACCCCTCCACTTT. The chain joins TRBV28 to TRBJ1-6; 9 bases fit TRBD1. This CDR3 has 16 amino acids. CDR1 and CDR2 from the germline V gene are MDHEN and SYDVKM. J gave up 6 bases and V 5 bases, and 8 bases lay outside the gene matches.

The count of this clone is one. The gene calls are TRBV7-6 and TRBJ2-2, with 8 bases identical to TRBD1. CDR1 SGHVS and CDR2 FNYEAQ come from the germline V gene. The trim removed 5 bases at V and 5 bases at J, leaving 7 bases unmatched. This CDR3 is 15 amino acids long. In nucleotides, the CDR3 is TGTGCCAGCAGCCCGACAGGGGCGGGGACCGGGGAGCTGTTTTTT. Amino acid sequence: CASSPTGAGTGELFF.

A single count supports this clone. The CDR3 is CASSLGHELATDTQYF. DNA of the CDR3: TGTGCCAGCAGCTTAGGACACGAGCTAGCCACAGATACGCAGTATTTT. V is TRBV7-9 and J is TRBJ2-3; tentative D call: TRBD2 (5 bases). The CDR3 totals 16 residues. The V end was cut by 1 base, the J end by 2 bases, with 13 bases between. Per the germline V gene, CDR1 is SEHNR and CDR2 is FQNEAQ (reference sequence).

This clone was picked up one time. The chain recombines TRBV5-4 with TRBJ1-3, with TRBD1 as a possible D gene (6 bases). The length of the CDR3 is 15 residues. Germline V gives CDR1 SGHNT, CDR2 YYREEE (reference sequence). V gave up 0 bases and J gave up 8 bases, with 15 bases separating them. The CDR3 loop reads CASSLGFGGADTIYF. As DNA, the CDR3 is TGTGCCAGCAGCTTGGGGTTCGGGGGGGCCGACACCATATATTTT.

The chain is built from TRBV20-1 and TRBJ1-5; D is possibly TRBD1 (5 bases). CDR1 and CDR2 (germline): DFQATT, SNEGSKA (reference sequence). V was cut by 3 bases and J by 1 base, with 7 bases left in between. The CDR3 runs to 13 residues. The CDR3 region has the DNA TGCAGTGCTAGTCGGGACAGCAATCAGCCCCAGCATTTT. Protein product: CSASRDSNQPQHF.

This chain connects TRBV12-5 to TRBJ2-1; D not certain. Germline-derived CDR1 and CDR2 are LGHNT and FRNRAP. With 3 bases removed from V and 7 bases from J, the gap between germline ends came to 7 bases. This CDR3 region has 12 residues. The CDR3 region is CASGLMGNEQFF. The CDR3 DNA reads TGTGCTAGTGGTTTAATGGGTAATGAGCAGTTCTTC.

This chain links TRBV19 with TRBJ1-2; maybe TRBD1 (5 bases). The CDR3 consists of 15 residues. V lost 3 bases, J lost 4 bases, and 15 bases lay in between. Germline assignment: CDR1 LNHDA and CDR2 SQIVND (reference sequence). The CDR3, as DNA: TGTGCCAGTAGTATCCCATCCCCGGGACCCTATGGCTACACCTTC. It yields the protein CASSIPSPGPYGYTF.

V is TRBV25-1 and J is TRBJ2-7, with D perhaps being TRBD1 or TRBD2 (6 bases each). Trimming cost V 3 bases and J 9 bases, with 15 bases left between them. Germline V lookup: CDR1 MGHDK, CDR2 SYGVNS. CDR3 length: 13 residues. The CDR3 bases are TGTGCCAGCAGTGACGATTACAGGGAGGCGCAGTACTTC. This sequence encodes CASSDDYREAQYF.

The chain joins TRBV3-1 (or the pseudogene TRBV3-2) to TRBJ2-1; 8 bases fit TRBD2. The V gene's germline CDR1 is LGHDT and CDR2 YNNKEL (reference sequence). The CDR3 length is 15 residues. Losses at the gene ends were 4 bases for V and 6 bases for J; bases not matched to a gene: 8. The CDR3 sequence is CASSRGLGGGNEQFF. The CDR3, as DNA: TGTGCCAGCAGCCGGGGACTCGGGGGGGGCAATGAGCAGTTCTTC.

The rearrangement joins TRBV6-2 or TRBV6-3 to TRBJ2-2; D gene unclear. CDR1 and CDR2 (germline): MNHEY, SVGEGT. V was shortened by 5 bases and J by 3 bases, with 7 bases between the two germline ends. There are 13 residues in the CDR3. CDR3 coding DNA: TGTGCCAGCAGTGCGACTGACACCGGGGAGCTGTTTTTT. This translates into CASSATDTGELFF.

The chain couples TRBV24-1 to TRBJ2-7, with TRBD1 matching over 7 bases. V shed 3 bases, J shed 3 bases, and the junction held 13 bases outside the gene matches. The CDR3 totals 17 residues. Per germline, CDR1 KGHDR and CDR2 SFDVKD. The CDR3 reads CATSDGGQCKKSYEQYF. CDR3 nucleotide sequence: TGTGCCACCAGTGATGGGGGACAGTGTAAGAAAAGCTACGAGCAGTACTTC.

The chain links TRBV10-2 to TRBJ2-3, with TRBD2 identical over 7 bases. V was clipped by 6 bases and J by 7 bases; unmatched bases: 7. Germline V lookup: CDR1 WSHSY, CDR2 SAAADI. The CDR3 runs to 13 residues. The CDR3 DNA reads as TGCGCCAGCAGGACCGGGGGGACGAATACGCAGTATTTT. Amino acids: CASRTGGTNTQYF.

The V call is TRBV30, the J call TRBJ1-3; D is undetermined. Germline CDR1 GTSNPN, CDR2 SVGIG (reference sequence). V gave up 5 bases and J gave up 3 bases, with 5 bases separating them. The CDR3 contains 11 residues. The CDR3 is CAWLLGNTIYF. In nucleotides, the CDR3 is TGTGCCTGGTTACTTGGAAACACCATATATTTT. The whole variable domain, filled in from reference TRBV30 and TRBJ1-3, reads SQTIHQWPATLVQPVGSPLSLECTVEGTSNPNLYWYRQAAGRGLQLLFYSVGIGQISSEVPQNLSASRPQDRQFILSSKKLLLSDSGFYLCAWLLGNTIYFGEGSWLTVV.